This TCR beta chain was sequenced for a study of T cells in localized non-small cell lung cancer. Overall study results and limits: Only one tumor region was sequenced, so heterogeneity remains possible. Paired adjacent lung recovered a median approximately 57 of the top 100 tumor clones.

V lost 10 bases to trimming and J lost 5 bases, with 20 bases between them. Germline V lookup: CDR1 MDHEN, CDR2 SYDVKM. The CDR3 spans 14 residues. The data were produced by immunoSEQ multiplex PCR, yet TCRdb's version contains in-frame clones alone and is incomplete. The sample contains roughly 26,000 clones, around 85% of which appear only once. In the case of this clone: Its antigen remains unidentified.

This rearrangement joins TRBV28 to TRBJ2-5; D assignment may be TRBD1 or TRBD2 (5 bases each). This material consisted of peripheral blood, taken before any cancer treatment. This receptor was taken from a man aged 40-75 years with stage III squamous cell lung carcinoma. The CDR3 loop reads CATIPPGPVETQYF. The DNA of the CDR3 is TGTGCCACCATACCGCCGGGGCCGGTGGAGACCCAGTACTTC.